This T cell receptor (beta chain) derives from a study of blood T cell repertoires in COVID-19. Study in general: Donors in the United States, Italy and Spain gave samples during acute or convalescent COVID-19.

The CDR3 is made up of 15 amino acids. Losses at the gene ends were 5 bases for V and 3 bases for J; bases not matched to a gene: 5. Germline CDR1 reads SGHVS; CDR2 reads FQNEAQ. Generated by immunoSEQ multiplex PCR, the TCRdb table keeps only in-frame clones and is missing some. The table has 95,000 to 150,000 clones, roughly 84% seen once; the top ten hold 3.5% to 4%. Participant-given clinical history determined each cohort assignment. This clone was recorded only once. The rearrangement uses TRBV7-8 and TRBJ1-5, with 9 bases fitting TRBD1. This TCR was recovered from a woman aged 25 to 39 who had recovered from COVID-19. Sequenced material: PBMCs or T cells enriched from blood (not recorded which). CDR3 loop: CASSVDRGYNQPQHF. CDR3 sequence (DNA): TGTGCCAGCAGCGTGGACAGGGGATACAATCAGCCCCAGCATTTT.